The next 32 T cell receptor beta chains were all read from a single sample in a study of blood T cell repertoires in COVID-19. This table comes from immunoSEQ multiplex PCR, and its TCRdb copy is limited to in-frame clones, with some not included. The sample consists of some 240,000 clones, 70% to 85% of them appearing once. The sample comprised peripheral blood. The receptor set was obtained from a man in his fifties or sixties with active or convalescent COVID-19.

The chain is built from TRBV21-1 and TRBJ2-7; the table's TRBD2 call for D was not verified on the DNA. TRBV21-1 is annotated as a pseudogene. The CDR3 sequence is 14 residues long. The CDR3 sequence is CASSPAGGCYEQYF. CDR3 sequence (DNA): TGTGCCAGCAGCCCGGCGGGAGGATGTTACGAGCAGTACTTC.

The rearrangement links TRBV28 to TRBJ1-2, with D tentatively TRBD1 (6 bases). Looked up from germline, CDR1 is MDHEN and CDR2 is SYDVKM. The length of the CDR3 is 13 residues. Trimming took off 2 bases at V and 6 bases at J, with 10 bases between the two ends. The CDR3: CASSLGQNNGYTF. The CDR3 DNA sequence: TGTGCCAGCAGTTTAGGACAGAACAATGGCTACACCTTC.

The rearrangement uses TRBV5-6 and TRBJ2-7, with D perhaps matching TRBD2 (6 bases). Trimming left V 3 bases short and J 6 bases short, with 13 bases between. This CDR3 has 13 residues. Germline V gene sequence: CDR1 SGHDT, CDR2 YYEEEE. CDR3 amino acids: CASSSGLLGEQYV. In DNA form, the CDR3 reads TGTGCCAGCAGCTCCGGACTACTCGGCGAGCAGTACGTC.

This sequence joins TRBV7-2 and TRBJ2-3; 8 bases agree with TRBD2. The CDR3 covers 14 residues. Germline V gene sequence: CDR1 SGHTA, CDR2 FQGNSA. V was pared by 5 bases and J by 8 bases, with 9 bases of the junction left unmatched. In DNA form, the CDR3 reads TGTGCCAGCAGCCCTAGGACTAGCAGGAGTACGCAGTATTTT. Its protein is CASSPRTSRSTQYF.

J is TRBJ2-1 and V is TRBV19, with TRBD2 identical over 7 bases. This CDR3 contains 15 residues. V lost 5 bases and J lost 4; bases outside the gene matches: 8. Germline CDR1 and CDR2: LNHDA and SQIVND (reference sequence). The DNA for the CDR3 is TGTGCCAGTAGTGCTCGGGGGGAGACTTACAATGAGCAGTTCTTC. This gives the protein CASSARGETYNEQFF.

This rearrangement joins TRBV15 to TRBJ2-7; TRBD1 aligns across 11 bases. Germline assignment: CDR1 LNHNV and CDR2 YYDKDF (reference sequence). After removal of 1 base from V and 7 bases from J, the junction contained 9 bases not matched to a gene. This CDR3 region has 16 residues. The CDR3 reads CATSRGFGQGAQEQYV. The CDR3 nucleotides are TGTGCCACCAGCAGAGGGTTTGGACAGGGGGCGCAAGAGCAGTACGTC.

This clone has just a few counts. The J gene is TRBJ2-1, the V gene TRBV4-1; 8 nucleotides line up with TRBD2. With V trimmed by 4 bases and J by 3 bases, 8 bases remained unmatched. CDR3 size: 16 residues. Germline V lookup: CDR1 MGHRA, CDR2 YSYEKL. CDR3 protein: CASSLITSGGYNEQFF. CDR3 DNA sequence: TGCGCCAGCAGCCTCATAACTAGCGGAGGCTACAATGAGCAGTTCTTC.

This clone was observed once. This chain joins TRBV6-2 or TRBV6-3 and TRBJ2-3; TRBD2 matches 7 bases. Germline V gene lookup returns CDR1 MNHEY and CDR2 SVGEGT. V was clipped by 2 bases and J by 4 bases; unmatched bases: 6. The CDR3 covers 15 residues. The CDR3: CASSYQAGRADTQYF. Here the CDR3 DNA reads TGTGCCAGCAGTTACCAAGCGGGGAGGGCAGATACGCAGTATTTT.

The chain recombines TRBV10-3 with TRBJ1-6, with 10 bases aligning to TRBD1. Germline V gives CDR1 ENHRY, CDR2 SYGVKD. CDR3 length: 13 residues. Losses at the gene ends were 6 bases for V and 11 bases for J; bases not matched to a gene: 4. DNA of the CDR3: TGTGCCATCAGACGGACAGGGGGTACACCCCTCCACTTT. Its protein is CAIRRTGGTPLHF.

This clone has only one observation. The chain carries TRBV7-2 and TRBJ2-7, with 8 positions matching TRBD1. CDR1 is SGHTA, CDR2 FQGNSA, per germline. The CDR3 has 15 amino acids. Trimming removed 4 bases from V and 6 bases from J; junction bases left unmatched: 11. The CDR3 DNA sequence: TGTGCCAGCAGCTCTATCGGACAGGGCGGCGGCGAGCAGTACTTC. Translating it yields CASSSIGQGGGEQYF.

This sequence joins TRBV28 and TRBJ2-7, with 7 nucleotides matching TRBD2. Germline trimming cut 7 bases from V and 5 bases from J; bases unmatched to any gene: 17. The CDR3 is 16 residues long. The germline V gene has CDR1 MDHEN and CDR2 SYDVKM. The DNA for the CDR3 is TGTGCCAGCATAGACGGTTGGGGCGGGAGTTCGAACGAGCAGTACTTC. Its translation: CASIDGWGGSSNEQYF.

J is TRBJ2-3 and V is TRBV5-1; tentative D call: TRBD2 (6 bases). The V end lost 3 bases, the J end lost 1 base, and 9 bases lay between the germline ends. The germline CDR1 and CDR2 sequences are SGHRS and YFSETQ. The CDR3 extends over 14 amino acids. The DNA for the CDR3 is TGCGCCAGCAGCTCGGGACTGGGCACAGATACGCAGTATTTT. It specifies CASSSGLGTDTQYF. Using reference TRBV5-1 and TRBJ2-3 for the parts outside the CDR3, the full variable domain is KAGVTQTPRYLIKTRGQQVTLSCSPISGHRSVSWYQQTPGQGLQFLFEYFSETQRNKGNFPGRFSGRQFSNSRSEMNVSTLELGDSALYLCASSSGLGTDTQYFGPGTRLTVL.

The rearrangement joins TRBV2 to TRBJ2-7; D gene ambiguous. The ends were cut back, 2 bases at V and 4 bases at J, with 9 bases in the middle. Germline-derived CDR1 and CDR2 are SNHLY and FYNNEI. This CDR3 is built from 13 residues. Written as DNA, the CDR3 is TGTGCCAGCAGTGAACGTCTCACTTACGAGCAGTACTTC. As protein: CASSERLTYEQYF.

In DNA, the CDR3 is TGTGCCAGCAGCTTAAGACAGGGCACCGTCAATGAGCAGTTCTTC. This translates into CASSLRQGTVNEQFF. The rearrangement links TRBV7-9 to TRBJ2-1; 7 bases match TRBD1. Per the germline V gene, CDR1 is SEHNR and CDR2 is FQNEAQ (reference sequence). V trimming: 2 bases; J trimming: 6 bases; junction bases outside the gene matches: 7. The CDR3 sequence is 15 residues long. Using reference TRBV7-9 and TRBJ2-1 for the parts outside the CDR3, the full variable domain is DTGVSQNPRHKITKRGQNVTFRCDPISEHNRLYWYRQTLGQGPEFLTYFQNEAQLEKSRLLSDRFSAERPKGSFSTLEIQRTEQGDSAMYLCASSLRQGTVNEQFFGPGTRLTVL.

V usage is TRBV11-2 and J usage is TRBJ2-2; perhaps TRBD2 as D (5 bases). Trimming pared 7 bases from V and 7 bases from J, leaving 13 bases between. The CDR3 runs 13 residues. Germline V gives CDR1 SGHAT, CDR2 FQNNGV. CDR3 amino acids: CASIPLRDGELFF. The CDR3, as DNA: TGTGCCAGCATCCCTCTCCGGGACGGGGAGCTGTTTTTT.

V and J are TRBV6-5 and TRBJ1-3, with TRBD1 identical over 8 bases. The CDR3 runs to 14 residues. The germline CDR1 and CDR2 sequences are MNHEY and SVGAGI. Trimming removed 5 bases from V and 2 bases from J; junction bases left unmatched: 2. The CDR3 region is CASSPGQAGNTIYF. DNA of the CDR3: TGTGCCAGCAGTCCGGGACAGGCTGGAAACACCATATATTTT.

CDR3 sequence: CASKPSVPYNEQFF. The CDR3 bases are TGTGCCAGTAAGCCTAGCGTCCCCTACAATGAGCAGTTCTTC. This chain uses TRBV5-5 with TRBJ2-1; possibly TRBD2 for D (6 bases). Germline assignment: CDR1 SGHKS and CDR2 YYEKEE (reference sequence). The CDR3 length is 14 residues. With 8 bases removed from V and 2 bases from J, the gap between germline ends came to 14 bases.

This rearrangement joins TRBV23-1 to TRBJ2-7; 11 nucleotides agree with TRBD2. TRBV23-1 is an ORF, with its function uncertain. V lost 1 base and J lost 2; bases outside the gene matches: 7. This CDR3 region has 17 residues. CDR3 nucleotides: TGCGCCAGCAGTCAATGGGTAACTAGCGGGGGCACCTACGAGCAGTACGTC. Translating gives CASSQWVTSGGTYEQYV.

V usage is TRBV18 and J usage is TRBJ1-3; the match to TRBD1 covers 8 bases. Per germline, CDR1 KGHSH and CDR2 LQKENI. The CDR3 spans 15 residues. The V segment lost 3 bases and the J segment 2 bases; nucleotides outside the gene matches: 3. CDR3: CASSPTGEPGNTIYF. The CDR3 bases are TGTGCCAGCTCACCGACAGGGGAGCCTGGAAACACCATATATTTT.

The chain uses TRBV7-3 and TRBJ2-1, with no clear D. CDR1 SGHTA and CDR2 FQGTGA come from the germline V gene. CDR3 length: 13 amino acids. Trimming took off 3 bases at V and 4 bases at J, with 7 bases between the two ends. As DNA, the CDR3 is TGTGCCAGCAGCTTGAACTTGTACAATGAGCAGTTCTTC. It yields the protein CASSLNLYNEQFF.

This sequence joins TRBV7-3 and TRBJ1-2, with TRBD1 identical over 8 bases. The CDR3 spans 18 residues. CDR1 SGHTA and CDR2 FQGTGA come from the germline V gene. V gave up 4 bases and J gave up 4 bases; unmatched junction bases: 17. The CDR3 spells CASSSAQGAILFGYGYTF. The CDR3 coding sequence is TGTGCCAGCAGCTCCGCCCAGGGGGCCATCCTCTTCGGCTATGGCTACACCTTC.

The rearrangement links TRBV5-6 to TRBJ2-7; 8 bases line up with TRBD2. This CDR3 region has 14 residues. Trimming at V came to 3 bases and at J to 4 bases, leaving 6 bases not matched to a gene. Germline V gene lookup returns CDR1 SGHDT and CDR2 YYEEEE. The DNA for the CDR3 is TGTGCCAGCAGCTCCACTAGCGGAGTTTACGAGCAGTACTTC. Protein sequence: CASSSTSGVYEQYF.

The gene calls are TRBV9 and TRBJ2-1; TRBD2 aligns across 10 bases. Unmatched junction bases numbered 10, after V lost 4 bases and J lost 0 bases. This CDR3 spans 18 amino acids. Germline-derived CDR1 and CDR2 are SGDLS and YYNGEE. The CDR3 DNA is TGTGCCAGCAGCCTTGGGGCTAGCGGGGGTCACTCCTACAATGAGCAGTTCTTC. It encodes CASSLGASGGHSYNEQFF.

CDR3 sequence reads: CASRDREDSPLHF. The DNA for the CDR3 is TGTGCCAGTAGGGACAGGGAAGATTCACCCCTCCACTTT. This chain connects TRBV19 to TRBJ1-6, with 8 positions matching TRBD1. V shed 6 bases, J shed 8 bases, and the junction held 3 bases outside the gene matches. The germline gives CDR1 LNHDA, CDR2 SQIVND (reference sequence). There are 13 residues in the CDR3.

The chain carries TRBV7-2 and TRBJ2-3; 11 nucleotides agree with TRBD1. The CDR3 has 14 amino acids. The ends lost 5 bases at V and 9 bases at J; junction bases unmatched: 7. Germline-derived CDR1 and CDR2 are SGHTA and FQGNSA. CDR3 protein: CASSPPGTGGTQYF. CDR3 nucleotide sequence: TGTGCCAGCAGCCCACCCGGGACAGGGGGGACGCAGTATTTT. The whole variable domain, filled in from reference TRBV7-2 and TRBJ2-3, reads GAGVSQSPSNKVTEKGKDVELRCDPISGHTALYWYRQSLGQGLEFLIYFQGNSAPDKSGLPSDRFSAERTGGSVSTLTIQRTQQEDSAVYLCASSPPGTGGTQYFGPGTRLTVL.

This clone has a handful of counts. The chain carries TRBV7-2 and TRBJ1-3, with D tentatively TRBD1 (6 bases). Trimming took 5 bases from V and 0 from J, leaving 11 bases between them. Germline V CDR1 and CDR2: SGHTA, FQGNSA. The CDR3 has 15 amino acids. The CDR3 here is CASSLTGSSGNTIYF. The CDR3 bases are TGTGCCAGCAGCCTTACAGGGAGCTCTGGAAACACCATATATTTT.

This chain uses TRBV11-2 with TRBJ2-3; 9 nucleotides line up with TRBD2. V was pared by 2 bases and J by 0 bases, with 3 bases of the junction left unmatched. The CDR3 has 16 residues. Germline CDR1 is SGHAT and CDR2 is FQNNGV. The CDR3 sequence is CASSLRLAESTDTQYF. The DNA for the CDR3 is TGTGCCAGCAGCTTACGACTAGCGGAGAGCACAGATACGCAGTATTTT.

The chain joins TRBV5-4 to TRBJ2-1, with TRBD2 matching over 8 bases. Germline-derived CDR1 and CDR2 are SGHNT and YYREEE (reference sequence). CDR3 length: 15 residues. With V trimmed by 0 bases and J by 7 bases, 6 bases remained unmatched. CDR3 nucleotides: TGTGCCAGCAGCTTGGACGGGGGGGCATCAAATGAGCAGTTCTTC. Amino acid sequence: CASSLDGGASNEQFF.

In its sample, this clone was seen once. CDR3 loop: CASRTRTGVYGYTF. The CDR3 bases are TGTGCCAGCAGGACAAGAACAGGGGTTTATGGCTACACCTTC. V usage is TRBV28 and J usage is TRBJ1-2; 7 nucleotides align to TRBD1. The V gene's germline CDR1 is MDHEN and CDR2 SYDVKM. The ends lost 6 bases at V and 5 bases at J; junction bases unmatched: 9. The CDR3 covers 14 residues.

CDR3 DNA sequence: TGCAGTGCTAGTCCCATGGCTTACGAGCAGTACTTC. Translation gives CSASPMAYEQYF. The V call is TRBV20-1, the J call TRBJ2-7; no firm D call. Germline V lookup: CDR1 DFQATT, CDR2 SNEGSKA (reference sequence). CDR3 length equals 12 residues. V lost 3 bases and J 4 bases, leaving 10 bases between the germline ends.

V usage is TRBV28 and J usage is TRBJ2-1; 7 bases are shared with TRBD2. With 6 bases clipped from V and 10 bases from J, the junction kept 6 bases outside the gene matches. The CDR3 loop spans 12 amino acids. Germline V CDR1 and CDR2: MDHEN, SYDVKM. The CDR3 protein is CASRLANGEQFF. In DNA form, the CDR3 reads TGTGCCAGCAGACTAGCGAATGGAGAGCAGTTCTTC.

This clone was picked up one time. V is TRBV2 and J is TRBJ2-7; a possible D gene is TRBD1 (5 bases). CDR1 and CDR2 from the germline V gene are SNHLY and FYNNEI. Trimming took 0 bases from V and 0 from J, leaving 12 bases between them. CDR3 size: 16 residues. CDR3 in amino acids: CASSEADRQISYEQYF. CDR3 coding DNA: TGTGCCAGCAGTGAAGCGGATAGACAGATCTCCTACGAGCAGTACTTC.